Listed below are T cell receptor beta chains from one sample, sequenced in a study of blood T cell repertoires in COVID-19. Only in-frame clones appear in the TCRdb table, and some are missing; sequencing was by immunoSEQ multiplex PCR. This table has 150,000 to 200,000 clones, around 86% appearing once. The material sequenced was PBMCs or T cells enriched from blood (not recorded which). Receptors originate from a woman aged 40 to 55 in a cohort exposed to, infected with or recovered from COVID-19 (not recorded which). CDR3s include the opening cysteine and the closing phenylalanine or tryptophan. The D gene is left open where the match is weak. The size of a clone is reported for some rows only, either as once, few or many, or as a class for expanded clones.

v_gene	abundance	len	d_gene	j_gene	CDR3aa	CDR3nt
TRBV14	NA	15	TRBD2	TRBJ2-1	CASSLEASGRYEQFF	TGTGCCAGCAGCCTAGAGGCTAGCGGGAGGTATGAGCAGTTCTTC
TRBV13	NA	16	NA	TRBJ1-3	CASSWSGGYSGNTIYF	TGTGCCAGCAGCTGGTCCGGGGGATACTCTGGAAACACCATATATTTT
TRBV7-8	NA	14	NA	TRBJ2-1	CASSLALADNEQFF	TGTGCCAGCAGCTTAGCGCTGGCCGACAATGAGCAGTTCTTC
TRBV12-3/TRBV12-4	NA	12	TRBD2	TRBJ2-5	CASSFPGGDQYF	TGTGCCAGCAGTTTTCCGGGGGGTGACCAGTACTTC
TRBV12-3/TRBV12-4	NA	13	NA	TRBJ1-4	CASSLAAGKKLFF	TGTGCCAGCAGTTTAGCTGCGGGGAAAAAACTGTTTTTT
TRBV7-2	NA	13	TRBD2	TRBJ2-7	CASSQPSGYEQYF	TGTGCCAGCAGCCAACCTAGCGGCTACGAGCAGTACTTC
TRBV7-2	NA	15	NA	TRBJ1-5	CASSLLGGPYQPQHF	TGTGCCAGCAGCTTATTAGGCGGCCCATATCAGCCCCAGCATTTT
TRBV5-6	NA	13	NA	TRBJ2-7	CASSLRGRGEQYF	TGTGCCAGCAGCTTAAGGGGGAGGGGAGAGCAGTACTTC
TRBV10-3	NA	16	NA	TRBJ1-2	CAISPRQAVSNYGYTF	TGTGCCATCAGTCCCCGGCAGGCCGTATCTAACTATGGCTACACCTTC
TRBV11-2	NA	15	TRBD2	TRBJ2-1	CASSLTSGSRNEQFF	TGTGCCAGCAGCCTAACTAGCGGGAGTCGGAATGAGCAGTTCTTC
TRBV24-1	few	15	TRBD1	TRBJ2-2	CATSDKDRDTGELFF	TGTGCCACCAGTGATAAGGACAGGGACACCGGGGAGCTGTTTTTT
TRBV2	NA	14	TRBD1	TRBJ2-5	CASSEGQGRETQYF	TGTGCCAGCAGTGAAGGACAGGGCCGGGAGACCCAGTACTTC
TRBV5-1	few	15	TRBD1	TRBJ1-1	CASSHTGDLNPEAFF	TGCGCCAGCAGCCATACAGGGGATTTAAATCCTGAAGCTTTCTTT
TRBV4-1	NA	15	NA	TRBJ1-3	CASSQTGSSGNTIYF	TGCGCCAGCAGCCAGACAGGCTCCTCTGGAAACACCATATATTTT
TRBV6-5	NA	15	TRBD2	TRBJ2-2	CASIGGGINTGELFF	TGTGCCAGCATCGGGGGGGGCATTAACACCGGGGAGCTGTTTTTT
TRBV5-5	once	14	NA	TRBJ2-7	CASSLPRQHYEQYF	TGTGCCAGCAGCTTGCCGAGACAGCACTACGAGCAGTACTTC
TRBV3-1/TRBV3-2	once	15	NA	TRBJ2-7	CASSQGLVDYAEQYF	TGTGCCAGCAGCCAAGGACTAGTGGATTACGCCGAGCAGTACTTC
TRBV12-2	NA	16	NA	TRBJ1-5	CASRSVAGLGNQPQHF	TGTGCAAGTCGGTCGGTAGCGGGGTTAGGCAATCAGCCCCAGCATTTT
TRBV10-3	NA	17	TRBD1	TRBJ2-2	CAISDLGQDTFTGELFF	TGTGCCATCAGTGACTTGGGACAGGACACGTTTACCGGGGAGCTGTTTTTT
TRBV6-5	NA	15	TRBD1	TRBJ2-6	CASSQGQSGANVLTF	TGTGCCAGCAGCCAGGGACAGAGTGGGGCCAACGTCCTGACTTTC
TRBV4-1	NA	15	NA	TRBJ1-2	CASSQDLGQRRGYTF	TGCGCCAGCAGCCAAGATCTCGGTCAGCGTCGGGGCTACACCTTC
TRBV7-9	NA	14	NA	TRBJ1-2	CASSLSLQDYGYTF	TGTGCCAGCAGCTTAAGCCTCCAGGACTATGGCTACACCTTC
TRBV5-5	NA	17	NA	TRBJ2-6	CASSLTPADTGANVLTF	TGTGCCAGCAGCTTGACCCCGGCAGACACTGGGGCCAACGTCCTGACTTTC
TRBV7-9	NA	14	NA	TRBJ2-5	CASSSGLLQETQYF	TGTGCCAGCAGCTCCGGACTGCTCCAAGAGACCCAGTACTTC
TRBV13	NA	15	NA	TRBJ1-6	CASSLGSSYNSPLHF	TGTGCCAGCAGCTTGGGCAGCTCCTATAATTCACCCCTCCACTTT
TRBV19	NA	16	NA	TRBJ2-1	CASSTGDGSSYNEQFF	TGTGCCAGTAGTACGGGGGACGGGAGCTCCTACAATGAGCAGTTCTTC
TRBV6-5	NA	13	NA	TRBJ1-1	CASRGPSYTEAFF	TGTGCCAGCCGCGGGCCCTCGTACACTGAAGCTTTCTTT
TRBV7-9	NA	15	NA	TRBJ1-3	CASSQTVSSGNTIYF	TGTGCCAGCAGCCAGACAGTCTCCTCTGGAAACACCATATATTTT
TRBV4-1	NA	16	TRBD1	TRBJ1-5	CASSQDPTGYNQPQHF	TGCGCCAGCAGCCAAGATCCGACAGGGTACAATCAGCCCCAGCATTTT
TRBV24-1	NA	12	NA	TRBJ1-1	CATSQGSTEAFF	TGTGCCACCAGTCAGGGGAGCACTGAAGCTTTCTTT
TRBV13	NA	16	TRBD2	TRBJ2-1	CASSPASGGAYNEQFF	TGTGCCAGCAGTCCAGCTAGCGGGGGGGCCTACAATGAGCAGTTCTTC
TRBV5-1	NA	16	TRBD1	TRBJ1-4	CASSLGDRGFNEKLFF	TGCGCCAGCAGCTTGGGGGACAGGGGATTTAATGAAAAACTGTTTTTT
TRBV10-2	NA	16	TRBD2	TRBJ2-7	CASSEPFSGGAYEQYF	TGCGCCAGCAGTGAACCCTTCAGCGGGGGGGCCTACGAGCAGTACTTC
TRBV7-9	once	13	NA	TRBJ2-7	CASSPGWSGEQYF	TGTGCCAGCAGCCCGGGTTGGTCCGGCGAGCAGTACTTC
TRBV4-2	NA	13	NA	TRBJ1-2	CASSQGQRYGYTF	TGTGCCAGCAGCCAAGGGCAGCGCTATGGCTACACCTTC
TRBV7-2	NA	15	NA	TRBJ1-6	CASSSWGGKGSPLHF	TGTGCCAGCAGCTCCTGGGGGGGGAAAGGGTCACCCCTCCACTTT
TRBV5-1	NA	15	NA	TRBJ1-1	CASSLVPQSNTEAFF	TGCGCCAGCAGCTTGGTGCCACAGTCGAACACTGAAGCTTTCTTT
TRBV11-2	NA	12	NA	TRBJ1-1	CASSPSYIEAFF	TGTGCCAGCAGCCCCTCGTACATTGAAGCTTTCTTT
TRBV4-3	few	15	NA	TRBJ2-3	CASSQDQAGTDTQYF	TGCGCCAGCAGCCAAGACCAAGCGGGCACAGATACGCAGTATTTT
TRBV11-2	NA	17	TRBD2	TRBJ2-1	CASSLMGTSGRANEQFF	TGTGCCAGCAGCTTAATGGGGACTAGCGGGAGGGCAAATGAGCAGTTCTTC
TRBV7-2	NA	14	NA	TRBJ2-3	CASSFTWTKDTQYF	TGTGCCAGCAGCTTTACGTGGACTAAAGATACGCAGTATTTT
TRBV7-9	NA	13	NA	TRBJ1-1	CASSLSDQGKAFF	TGTGCCAGCAGCTTATCGGATCAGGGGAAAGCTTTCTTT
TRBV27	NA	13	TRBD1	TRBJ2-4	CASSWDRQNIQYF	TGTGCCAGCAGTTGGGACAGACAAAACATTCAGTACTTC
TRBV19	NA	16	TRBD1	TRBJ1-2	CASILTGEIDFYGYTF	TGTGCCAGTATCTTGACAGGGGAAATCGACTTCTATGGCTACACCTTC
TRBV3-1/TRBV3-2	NA	21	NA	TRBJ2-5	CASSQDPPENSERVSQETQYF	TGTGCCAGCAGCCAAGATCCCCCGGAAAATTCGGAGAGGGTATCCCAAGAGACCCAGTACTTC
TRBV5-1	NA	13	NA	TRBJ1-2	CASSPNYNYGYTF	TGCGCCAGCAGCCCGAACTATAACTATGGCTACACCTTC